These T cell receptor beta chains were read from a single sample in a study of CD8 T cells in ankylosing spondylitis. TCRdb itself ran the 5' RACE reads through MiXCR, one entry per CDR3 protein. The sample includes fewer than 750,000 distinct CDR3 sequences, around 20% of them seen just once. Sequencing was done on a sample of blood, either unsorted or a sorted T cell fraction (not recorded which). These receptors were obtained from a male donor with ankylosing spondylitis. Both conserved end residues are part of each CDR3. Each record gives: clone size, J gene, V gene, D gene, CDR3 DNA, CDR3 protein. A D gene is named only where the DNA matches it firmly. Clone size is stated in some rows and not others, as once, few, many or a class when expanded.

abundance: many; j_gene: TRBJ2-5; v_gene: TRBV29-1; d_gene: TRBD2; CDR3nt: TGCAGCGCCCATCGGACTAGCGGGGAGACCCAGTACTTC; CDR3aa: CSAHRTSGETQYF
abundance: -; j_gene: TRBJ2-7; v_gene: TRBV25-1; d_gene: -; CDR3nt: TGTGCCAGCAGTGAATCCAGGCCCCCCTACGAGCAGTACTTC; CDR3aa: CASSESRPPYEQYF
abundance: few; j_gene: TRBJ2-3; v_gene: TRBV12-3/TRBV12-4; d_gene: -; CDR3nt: TGTGCCAGCACTAATCTGGATACGCAGTATTTT; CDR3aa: CASTNLDTQYF
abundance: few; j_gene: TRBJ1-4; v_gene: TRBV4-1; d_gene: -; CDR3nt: TGCGCCAGCAGCCCCCTTAACGGGAAAAATGAAAAACTGTTTTTT; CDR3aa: CASSPLNGKNEKLFF
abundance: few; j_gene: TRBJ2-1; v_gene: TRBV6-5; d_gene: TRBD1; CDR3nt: TGTGCCAGCAGTTACTCGAGGGACAGGGGAGACAATGAGCAGTTCTTC; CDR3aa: CASSYSRDRGDNEQFF
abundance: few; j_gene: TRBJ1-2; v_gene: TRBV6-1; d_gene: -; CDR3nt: TGTGCCAGCAGTGGCAGGAGATATGGCTACACCTTC; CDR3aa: CASSGRRYGYTF
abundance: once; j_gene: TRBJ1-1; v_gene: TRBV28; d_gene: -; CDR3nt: TGTGCCAGCAGTAAGGGAAGGGGAGGGAACACTGAAGCTTTCTTT; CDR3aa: CASSKGRGGNTEAFF
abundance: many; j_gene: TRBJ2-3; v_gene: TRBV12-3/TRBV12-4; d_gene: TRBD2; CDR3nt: TGTGCCAGCAGCCCGGGGGGGCGCTTCGCAGATACGCAGTATTTT; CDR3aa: CASSPGGRFADTQYF
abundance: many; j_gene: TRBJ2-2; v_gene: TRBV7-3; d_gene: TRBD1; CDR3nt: TGTGCCAGCAGCTCCAGACAGGGAAAGAACACCGGGGAGCTGTTTTTT; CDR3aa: CASSSRQGKNTGELFF
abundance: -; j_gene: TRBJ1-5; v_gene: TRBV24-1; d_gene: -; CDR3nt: TGTGCCACCAGGGCCGCGTTTCGCGATCAGCCCCAGCATTTT; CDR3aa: CATRAAFRDQPQHF
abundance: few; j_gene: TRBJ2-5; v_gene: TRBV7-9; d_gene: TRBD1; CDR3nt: TGTGCCAGCAGCCGGGACAGGGGGCTAGAGACCCAGTACTTC; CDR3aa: CASSRDRGLETQYF
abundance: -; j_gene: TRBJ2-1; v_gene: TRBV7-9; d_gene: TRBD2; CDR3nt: TGTGCCAGCAGACCCGGGACTAGCTCCTACAATGAGCAGTTCTTC; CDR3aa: CASRPGTSSYNEQFF
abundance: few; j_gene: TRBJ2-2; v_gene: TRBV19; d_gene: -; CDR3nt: TGTGCCAGTAGTATGGAAGTTGGGAGGTTCGCCGGGGAGCTGTTTTTT; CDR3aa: CASSMEVGRFAGELFF
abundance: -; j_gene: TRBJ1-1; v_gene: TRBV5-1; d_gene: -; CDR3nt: TGCGCCAGCAGCGCCGAAGGGACCAGGGGAGGAGCTTTCTTT; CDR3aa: CASSAEGTRGGAFF
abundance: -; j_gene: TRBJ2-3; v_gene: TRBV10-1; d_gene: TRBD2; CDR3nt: TGCGCCAGCAGTGAGTCTAGCGGGGACCCCACAGATACGCAGTATTTT; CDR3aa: CASSESSGDPTDTQYF
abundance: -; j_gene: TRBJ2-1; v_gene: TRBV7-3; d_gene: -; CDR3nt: TGTGCCAGCAGCCCCCGCCCAGGAGAATACAATGAGCAGTTCTTC; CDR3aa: CASSPRPGEYNEQFF
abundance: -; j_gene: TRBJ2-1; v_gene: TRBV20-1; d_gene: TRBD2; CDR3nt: TGCAGTGCTCCCGGGACTAGCTCCCATGAGCAGTTCTTC; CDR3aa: CSAPGTSSHEQFF
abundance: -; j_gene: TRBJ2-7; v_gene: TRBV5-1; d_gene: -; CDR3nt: TGCGCCAGCAGCCCGGGGGGCGCCGAGCAGTACTTC; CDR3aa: CASSPGGAEQYF
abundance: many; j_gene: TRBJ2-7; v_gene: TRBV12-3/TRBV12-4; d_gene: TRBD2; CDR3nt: TGTGCCAGCAGTCTGATGACTAGCGGGATCTACGAGCAGTACTTC; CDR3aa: CASSLMTSGIYEQYF
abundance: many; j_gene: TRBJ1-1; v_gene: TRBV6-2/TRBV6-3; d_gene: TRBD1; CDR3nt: TGTGCCAGCAGTCCCCGGGACAGGGGGCGAACATTGGAAGCTTTCTTT; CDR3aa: CASSPRDRGRTLEAFF
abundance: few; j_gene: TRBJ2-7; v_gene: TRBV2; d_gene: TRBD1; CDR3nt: TGTGCCAGCACCCCATCCGGGACAGGGGGCTTAGGCGAGCAGTACTTC; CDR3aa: CASTPSGTGGLGEQYF
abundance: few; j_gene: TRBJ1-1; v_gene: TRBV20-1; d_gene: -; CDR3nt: TGCAGTGCTAGACCAGACACGAACACTGAAGCTTTCTTT; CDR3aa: CSARPDTNTEAFF
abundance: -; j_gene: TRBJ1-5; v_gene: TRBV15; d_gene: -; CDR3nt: TGTGCCACCAGCAGACAGAATCAGCCCCAGCATTTT; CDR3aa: CATSRQNQPQHF
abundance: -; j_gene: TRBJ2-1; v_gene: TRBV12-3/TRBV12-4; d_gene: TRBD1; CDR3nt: TGTGCCAGCAGTACCCCGGGACAGGGCCTCAATGAGCAGTTCTTC; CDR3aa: CASSTPGQGLNEQFF
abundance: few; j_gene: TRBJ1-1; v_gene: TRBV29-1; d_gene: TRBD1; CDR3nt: TGCAGCGTTGGCGGACAGGGGGATATCCTGGCTTTCTTT; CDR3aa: CSVGGQGDILAFF
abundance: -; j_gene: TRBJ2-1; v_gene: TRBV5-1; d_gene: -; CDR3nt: TGCGCCAGCAGCTACTCTGGGCAAAATGAGCAGTTCTTC; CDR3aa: CASSYSGQNEQFF
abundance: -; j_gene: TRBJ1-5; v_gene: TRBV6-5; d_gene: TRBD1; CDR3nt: TGTGCCAGCAGCTATACCGGGACAGGCAGCAATCAGCCCCAGCATTTT; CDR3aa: CASSYTGTGSNQPQHF
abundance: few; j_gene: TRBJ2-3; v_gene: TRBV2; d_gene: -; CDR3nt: TGTGCCAGCAGTGCAGGGGATAGCACAGATACGCAGTATTTT; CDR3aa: CASSAGDSTDTQYF
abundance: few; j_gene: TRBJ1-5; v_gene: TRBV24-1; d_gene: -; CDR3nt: TGTGCCACCAGTGATTTGTATTCGGGTCAGCCCCAGCATTTT; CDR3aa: CATSDLYSGQPQHF
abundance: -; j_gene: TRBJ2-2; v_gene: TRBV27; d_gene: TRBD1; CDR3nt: TGTGCCAGCAGTTGGGACAGGGGGGGAACCGGGGAGCTGTTTTTT; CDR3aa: CASSWDRGGTGELFF
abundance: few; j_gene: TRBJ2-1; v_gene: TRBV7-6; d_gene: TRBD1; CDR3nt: TGTGCCAGCAGCCTCAGGACAGGGGGGACCTACAATGAGCAGTTCTTC; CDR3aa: CASSLRTGGTYNEQFF
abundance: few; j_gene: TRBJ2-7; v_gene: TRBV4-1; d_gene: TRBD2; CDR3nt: TGCGCCAGCAGCCAAGATACCGGCCAGCGGGGCTCCTACGAGCAGTACTTC; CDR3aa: CASSQDTGQRGSYEQYF
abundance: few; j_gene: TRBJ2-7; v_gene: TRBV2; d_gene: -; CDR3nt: TGTGCCGGAGGGTACTCCTACGAGCAGTACTTC; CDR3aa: CAGGYSYEQYF
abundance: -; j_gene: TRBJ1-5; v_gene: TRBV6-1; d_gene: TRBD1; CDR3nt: TGTGCCACGGCCGCAGGGGGTTTCGGTCAGCCCCAGCATTTT; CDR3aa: CATAAGGFGQPQHF
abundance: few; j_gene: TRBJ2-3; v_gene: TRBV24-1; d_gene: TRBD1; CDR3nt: TGTGCCACCAGTGACCCCGACAGGGATACAGATACGCAGTATTTT; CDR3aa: CATSDPDRDTDTQYF
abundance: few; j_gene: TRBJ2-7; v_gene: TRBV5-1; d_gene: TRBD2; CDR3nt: TGCGCCAGCAGAGTGGCGGGGGGGCCGGGGTACGAGCAGTACTTC; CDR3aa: CASRVAGGPGYEQYF
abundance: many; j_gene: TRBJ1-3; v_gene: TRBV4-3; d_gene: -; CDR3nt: TGCGCCAGCAGCCAGGTCGTGGGCGGCCCGGGAAACACCATATATTTT; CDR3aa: CASSQVVGGPGNTIYF
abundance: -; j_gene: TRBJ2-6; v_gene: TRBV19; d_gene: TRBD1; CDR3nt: TGTGCCAGTGGTCAGACAGGGACTGGGGCCAACGTCCTGACTTTC; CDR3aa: CASGQTGTGANVLTF
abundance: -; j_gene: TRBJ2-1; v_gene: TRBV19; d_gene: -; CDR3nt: TGTGCCACCTCGGGACTCCCCGGGAATGAGCAGTTCTTC; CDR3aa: CATSGLPGNEQFF
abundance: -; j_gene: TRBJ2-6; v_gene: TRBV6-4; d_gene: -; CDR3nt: TGTGCCAGCAGTGACTCCACATCTGGGGCCAACGTCCTGACTTTC; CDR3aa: CASSDSTSGANVLTF